These 29 T cell receptor beta chains were all obtained from the same sample, sequenced in a study of cytomegalovirus exposure and HLA in healthy donors. This PCR relied on a set of 60 Vbeta primers and 13 Jbeta primers. Data came from immunoSEQ multiplex PCR; TCRdb stores just in-frame clones and leaves some out. This sample carries 170,000 or so clones, with roughly 2% going to the ten biggest clones. The sequenced material came from PBMCs. These receptors were collected from a man aged 25-45 years in good health and CMV-seronegative.

The chain is built from TRBV7-2 and TRBJ1-4, with D perhaps matching TRBD1 (6 bases). The V and J ends lost 5 bases and 0 bases respectively, with 10 bases between them. Germline V gene sequence: CDR1 SGHTA, CDR2 FQGNSA. The CDR3 runs to 15 residues. The CDR3 protein is CASSQDSTTNEKLFF. CDR3 nucleotides: TGTGCCAGCAGCCAGGACAGCACAACTAATGAAAAACTGTTTTTT.

The rearrangement joins TRBV5-1 to TRBJ2-3, with 13 nucleotides matching TRBD2. Germline CDR1 is SGHRS and CDR2 is YFSETQ. This CDR3 is built from 20 residues. V dropped 4 bases and J dropped 3; count of bases not matched to a gene: 17. Written as DNA, the CDR3 is TGCGCCAGCAGCAAGCGGACTAGCGGGAGTAGTGAATCGAGGACAGATACGCAGTATTTT. This codes for CASSKRTSGSSESRTDTQYF.

This chain joins TRBV7-9 and TRBJ2-3; 8 nucleotides match TRBD2. V trimming: 6 bases; J trimming: 4 bases; junction bases outside the gene matches: 12. Germline CDR1 and CDR2: SEHNR and FQNEAQ (reference sequence). The CDR3 sequence is 16 residues long. The CDR3 region has the DNA TGTGCCAGCAGTAAACGGCGAGCGGGAGTCTCAGATACGCAGTATTTT. This codes for CASSKRRAGVSDTQYF.

The V gene is TRBV5-4, the J gene TRBJ2-7, with TRBD2 identical over 11 bases. The V gene end was trimmed by 9 bases and the J gene end by 3 bases; junction bases not matched to a gene: 8. The CDR3 is made up of 14 amino acids. Germline-derived CDR1 and CDR2 are SGHNT and YYREEE (reference sequence). The DNA for the CDR3 is TGTGCCACTCAGCAGGGACTAGCGGTCTACGAGCAGTACTTC. Translation: CATQQGLAVYEQYF.

J is TRBJ2-5 and V is TRBV28; D remains unclear. The germline V gene encodes CDR1 MDHEN and CDR2 SYDVKM. Deletions cut 7 bases from V and 2 bases from J, with 11 bases between. The CDR3 runs 13 residues. CDR3: CASTDTLQETQYF. CDR3 sequence (DNA): TGTGCCAGCACCGATACCCTACAAGAGACCCAGTACTTC.

In DNA form, the CDR3 reads TGCGCCAGCAGCTCTCAGGGGACCTATGGCTACACCTTC. It translates to CASSSQGTYGYTF. The chain has TRBV4-1 and TRBJ1-2, with D possibly matching TRBD1 (6 bases). The CDR3 totals 13 residues. V was clipped by 5 bases and J by 4 bases, with 11 bases between them. The V gene's germline CDR1 is MGHRA and CDR2 YSYEKL.

The chain recombines TRBV6-5 with TRBJ1-1; D may be TRBD1 (5 bases). With 0 bases removed from V and 1 base from J, the gap between germline ends came to 12 bases. In germline, CDR1 is MNHEY, CDR2 SVGAGI. The CDR3 covers 16 residues. CDR3 nucleotides: TGTGCCAGCAGTTACTCACGACAGCCGTGGAACACTGAAGCTTTCTTT. The encoded protein is CASSYSRQPWNTEAFF.

V gene TRBV10-1 combines with J gene TRBJ2-7; no definite D call. Germline V CDR1 and CDR2: WNHNN, SYGVQD (reference sequence). Trimming removed 6 bases from V and 5 bases from J, with 11 bases in between. CDR3 length: 12 residues. CDR3 coding DNA: TGCGCCAGCAGAGCATCTCGCGACGAGCAGTACTTC. It specifies CASRASRDEQYF.

This rearrangement joins TRBV10-3 to TRBJ2-1; 16 positions agree with TRBD2. Per the germline V gene, CDR1 is ENHRY and CDR2 is SYGVKD. This CDR3 contains 20 residues. V shed 6 bases, J shed 7 bases, and the junction held 18 bases outside the gene matches. CDR3 DNA: TGTGCCATCAGCGCCACCACCGGGACTAGCGGGAGGGATTTTGGGAATGAGCAGTTCTTC. It codes for CAISATTGTSGRDFGNEQFF.

The chain employs TRBV30 and TRBJ2-5; 7 bases line up with TRBD1. The tail of the sequence fits TRBJ2-7 better, so the J call may be wrong. CDR1 GTSNPN and CDR2 SVGIG come from the germline V gene (reference sequence). The CDR3 is 14 amino acids. This CDR3 is CAWNVETGKHEQYF. In nucleotides, the CDR3 is TGTGCCTGGAATGTGGAGACAGGGAAACACGAGCAGTACTTC.

The V and J genes are TRBV6-4 and TRBJ1-4, with TRBD1 matching over 7 bases. The germline CDR1 and CDR2 sequences are MRHNA and SNTAGT. The ends lost 2 bases at V and 8 bases at J; junction bases unmatched: 5. CDR3 length: 14 amino acids. The CDR3 spells CASSDGGTAEKLFF. The CDR3 DNA sequence: TGTGCCAGCAGTGACGGTGGGACAGCGGAAAAACTGTTTTTT.

The chain has TRBV27 and TRBJ2-7; 12 bases align to TRBD1. Germline V gives CDR1 MNHEY, CDR2 SMNVEV (reference sequence). J was trimmed by 10 bases and V by 2 bases; bases with no gene match: 6. The CDR3 sequence is 14 residues long. The DNA for the CDR3 is TGTGCCAGCAGTTTAATGGGACAGGGGGCACCTCAGTACTTC. Its protein is CASSLMGQGAPQYF.

The chain recombines TRBV7-6 with TRBJ1-6; possible D gene TRBD1, 6 bases. With 3 bases removed from V and 5 bases from J, the gap between germline ends came to 17 bases. The CDR3 has 17 amino acids. Germline CDR1 reads SGHVS; CDR2 reads FNYEAQ. In DNA, the CDR3 is TGTGCCAGCAGCTTGTTAACAGCCCCAGGGGATAATTCACCCCTCCACTTT. It encodes CASSLLTAPGDNSPLHF.

The chain couples TRBV25-1 to TRBJ2-1; 9 nucleotides align to TRBD2. There are 16 residues in the CDR3. With 2 bases clipped from V and 7 bases from J, the junction kept 9 bases outside the gene matches. Germline V CDR1 and CDR2: MGHDK, SYGVNS. The CDR3: CASSEGTSMTGNEQFF. In DNA, the CDR3 is TGTGCCAGCAGTGAAGGGACTAGCATGACGGGGAATGAGCAGTTCTTC.

The J gene is TRBJ1-2, the V gene TRBV9, with 10 bases fitting TRBD1. The CDR3 runs 15 residues. CDR1 is SGDLS, CDR2 YYNGEE, per germline. V lost 4 bases to trimming and J lost 7 bases; unmatched junction nucleotides: 10. The CDR3 spells CASSPRQGATGGYTF. The CDR3 coding sequence is TGTGCCAGCAGCCCTCGACAGGGGGCCACGGGTGGCTACACCTTC.

V is TRBV7-9 and J is TRBJ1-4, with TRBD1 matching over 7 bases. The trim removed 10 bases at V and 0 bases at J, leaving 20 bases unmatched. The V gene's germline CDR1 is SEHNR and CDR2 FQNEAQ (reference sequence). The CDR3 has 19 residues. The CDR3: CATAHRGRGGTATNEKLFF. Here the CDR3 DNA reads TGTGCCACCGCCCATCGGGGCAGAGGGGGGACAGCAACTAATGAAAAACTGTTTTTT.

The gene calls are TRBV5-4 and TRBJ2-3; D possibly corresponds to TRBD1 (6 bases). The CDR3 is 14 residues long. Trimming cost V 5 bases and J 0 bases, with 10 bases left between them. Germline V CDR1 and CDR2: SGHNT, YYREEE (reference sequence). CDR3 sequence: CASSDRSSTDTQYF. CDR3 sequence (DNA): TGTGCCAGCAGTGACAGGTCGAGCACAGATACGCAGTATTTT. Full variable domain (remainder filled in from reference TRBV5-4 and TRBJ2-3): ETGVTQSPTHLIKTRGQQVTLRCSSQSGHNTVSWYQQALGQGPQFIFQYYREEENGRGNFPPRFSGLQFPNYSSELNVNALELDDSALYLCASSDRSSTDTQYFGPGTRLTVL.

With regard to this clone: One junction end does not reproduce the germline sequence, and a read error may be involved. The chain combines TRBV12-5 with TRBJ2-7; TRBD2 might be the D (6 bases). CDR3 size: 11 residues. The germline V gene encodes CDR1 LGHNT and CDR2 FRNRAP. CDR3 in DNA: TGTGCTAGTGGGTTTAACGGGAGCCCGGGCTTC. It encodes CASGFNGSPGF. The whole variable domain, remainder taken from reference TRBV12-5 and TRBJ2-7, is DARVTQTPRHKVTEMGQEVTMRCQPILGHNTVFWYRQTMMQGLELLAYFRNRAPLDDSGMPKDRFSAEMPDATLATLKIQPSEPRDSAVYFCASGFNGSPGFGPGTRLTVT.

Turning to this clone: Other DNA sequences in this specimen translate into the identical CDR3. This sequence joins TRBV5-1 and TRBJ2-1, with D possibly being TRBD2 (5 bases). This CDR3 comprises 15 residues. Trimming took off 0 bases at V and 2 bases at J, with 9 bases between the two ends. Per germline, CDR1 SGHRS and CDR2 YFSETQ. CDR3 residues: CASSLGAGPYNEQFF. The CDR3 nucleotides read TGCGCCAGCAGCTTGGGTGCGGGCCCCTACAATGAGCAGTTCTTC.

The chain joins TRBV10-3 to TRBJ2-3; TRBD1 agrees at 9 bases. V lost 6 bases, J lost 0 bases, and 4 bases stayed unmatched. The germline V gene has CDR1 ENHRY and CDR2 SYGVKD. This CDR3 contains 15 residues. The CDR3 nucleotides are TGTGCCATCAGCAGGACAGGGGCTAGCACAGATACGCAGTATTTT. This gives the protein CAISRTGASTDTQYF.

The chain has TRBV5-6 and TRBJ1-2, with D possibly matching TRBD1 (6 bases). CDR3 length equals 15 residues. V lost 2 bases, J lost 8 bases, and 19 bases lay in between. Germline CDR1 is SGHDT and CDR2 is YYEEEE. The CDR3 here is CASSFYGGQSHGYTF. As DNA, the CDR3 is TGTGCCAGCAGCTTTTACGGGGGGCAATCTCACGGCTACACCTTC.

The rearrangement links TRBV18 to TRBJ2-1; 7 bases match TRBD2. CDR3 size: 15 residues. Per germline, CDR1 KGHSH and CDR2 LQKENI. V shed 3 bases, J shed 7 bases, and the junction held 9 bases outside the gene matches. The CDR3: CASSPGLVGTNEQFF. Here the CDR3 DNA reads TGTGCCAGCTCACCTGGACTAGTGGGTACTAATGAGCAGTTCTTC. The full variable domain, with the rest looked up from reference TRBV18 and TRBJ2-1, is NAGVMQNPRHLVRRRGQEARLRCSPMKGHSHVYWYRQLPEEGLKFMVYLQKENIIDESGMPKERFSAEFPKEGPSILRIQQVVRGDSAAYFCASSPGLVGTNEQFFGPGTRLTVL.

This chain uses TRBV29-1 with TRBJ2-3; tentatively, D is TRBD1 (6 bases). The V gene lost 7 bases and the J gene lost 4 bases, with 12 bases spanning the gap. Germline CDR1 SQVTM, CDR2 ANQGSEA. The CDR3 loop spans 12 amino acids. The CDR3 DNA sequence: TGCAGCGGTTGGGGGCGGGCAGATACGCAGTATTTT. It is translated as CSGWGRADTQYF.

The V call is TRBV5-4, the J call TRBJ2-2, with 9 positions matching TRBD1. CDR1 is SGHNT and CDR2 is YYREEE in the germline V gene (reference sequence). The CDR3 has 15 residues. Unmatched junction bases numbered 7, after V lost 4 bases and J lost 6 bases. In nucleotides, the CDR3 is TGTGCCAGCAGCGCGTTCAGACAGGGGGCCGGGGAGCTGTTTTTT. This sequence encodes CASSAFRQGAGELFF. The variable domain in full, with the rest retrieved from reference TRBV5-4 and TRBJ2-2, is ETGVTQSPTHLIKTRGQQVTLRCSSQSGHNTVSWYQQALGQGPQFIFQYYREEENGRGNFPPRFSGLQFPNYSSELNVNALELDDSALYLCASSAFRQGAGELFFGEGSRLTVL.

V gene TRBV4-1 combines with J gene TRBJ2-5, with TRBD1 as a possible D gene (6 bases). The J call is uncertain, as TRBJ2-7 better fits the DNA end. The germline gives CDR1 MGHRA, CDR2 YSYEKL. The CDR3 contains 16 residues. DNA of the CDR3: TGCGCCAGCAGCCACGGAGCGACAGGTTGGTCCTACGAGCAGTACTTC. It encodes CASSHGATGWSYEQYF.

The chain has TRBV5-6 and TRBJ1-1, with TRBD1 identical over 7 bases. Germline CDR1 SGHDT, CDR2 YYEEEE. Trimming at V came to 2 bases and at J to 3 bases, leaving 1 base not matched to a gene. The CDR3 is 13 residues long. CDR3 in amino acids: CASSFGTDTEAFF. The CDR3 DNA sequence: TGTGCCAGCAGCTTCGGGACAGACACTGAAGCTTTCTTT.

The gene calls are TRBV27 and TRBJ2-7; 9 bases agree with TRBD2. V gave up 3 bases and J gave up 2 bases; unmatched junction bases: 5. This CDR3 comprises 15 residues. Germline V CDR1 and CDR2: MNHEY, SMNVEV (reference sequence). DNA of the CDR3: TGTGCCAGCAGTTTCGGCGGGAGGGCGGCCTACGAGCAGTACTTC. It yields the protein CASSFGGRAAYEQYF.

The gene calls are TRBV6-6 and TRBJ1-5; TRBD1 might be the D (5 bases). This CDR3 is 14 amino acids long. V lost 4 bases, J lost 8 bases, and 15 bases lay in between. Germline loops: CDR1 MNHNY, CDR2 SVGAGI (reference sequence). CDR3 DNA sequence: TGTGCCAGCAGTTCGGACGGGGGAAGGGAGCCCCAGCATTTT. Its translation is CASSSDGGREPQHF.

The J gene is TRBJ2-7, the V gene TRBV11-2; 9 nucleotides align to TRBD2. J was trimmed by 5 bases and V by 2 bases; bases with no gene match: 4. Germline lookup yields CDR1 SGHAT and CDR2 FQNNGV. The CDR3 consists of 14 residues. CDR3 loop: CASSLNVAGDEQYF. The CDR3 DNA reads TGTGCCAGCAGCTTAAATGTAGCGGGAGACGAGCAGTACTTC.